The 29 T cell receptor beta chains presented below share a single source sample, sequenced in a study of OX40 agonist ivuxolimab in advanced cancers. TCRdb keeps only in-frame clones here, not all; method: immunoSEQ multiplex PCR. The table includes some 100,000 clones, under 90% detected once. This specimen consisted of CD4+ or CD8+ T cells sorted from blood, obtained in a trial of the OX40 agonist ivuxolimab. The receptors were sampled from an adult with an advanced solid tumor such as melanoma, head and neck, liver or kidney cancer.

V gene TRBV11-3 combines with J gene TRBJ2-2, with D possibly being TRBD2 (6 bases). V lost 5 bases to trimming and J lost 3 bases, with 10 bases between them. CDR1 SGHNT and CDR2 YENEEA come from the germline V gene. The CDR3 is made up of 14 amino acids. CDR3 protein: CASSPRRDTGELFF. CDR3 sequence (DNA): TGTGCCAGCAGCCCAAGGAGGGACACCGGGGAGCTGTTTTTT.

V gene TRBV29-1 combines with J gene TRBJ2-4; 9 nucleotides line up with TRBD1. The V gene's germline CDR1 is SQVTM and CDR2 ANQGSEA. The V and J ends lost 6 bases and 7 bases, in that order; junction bases with no gene match: 7. The CDR3 is 13 amino acids. CDR3: CSVPGQGLNIQYF. The DNA of the CDR3 is TGCAGCGTGCCGGGACAGGGATTGAACATTCAGTACTTC.

The rearrangement links TRBV5-4 to TRBJ1-2; 11 bases map to TRBD1. Germline CDR1 and CDR2: SGHNT and YYREEE (reference sequence). Germline trimming cut 4 bases from V and 3 bases from J; bases unmatched to any gene: 8. The CDR3 extends over 16 amino acids. The CDR3 is CASSPGQGASYYGYTF. CDR3 nucleotides: TGTGCCAGCAGCCCCGGACAGGGGGCGAGTTACTATGGCTACACCTTC.

The chain has TRBV14 and TRBJ1-3; tentatively, D is TRBD1 (5 bases). The length of the CDR3 is 15 residues. Per the germline V gene, CDR1 is SGHDN and CDR2 is FVKESK. V was trimmed by 2 bases and J by 2 bases, leaving 10 bases between them. The DNA for the CDR3 is TGTGCCAGCAGCCAAACGAGGGGAACTGGAAACACCATATATTTT. It specifies CASSQTRGTGNTIYF.

V and J are TRBV2 and TRBJ2-1; no clear D gene. Germline CDR1 SNHLY, CDR2 FYNNEI. V was shortened by 6 bases and J by 1 base, with 10 bases between the two germline ends. This CDR3 region has 14 residues. Here the CDR3 reads CASRTASSYNEQFF. The CDR3 nucleotides are TGTGCCAGCAGAACTGCGTCTTCCTACAATGAGCAGTTCTTC.

The V gene is TRBV6-5, the J gene TRBJ1-2, with unresolved D. The CDR3 is 15 amino acids. Germline V gives CDR1 MNHEY, CDR2 SVGAGI. The germline V and J ends were trimmed by 7 bases and 5 bases, with 20 bases remaining between them. The CDR3 bases are TGTGCCAGCACCCCTGGCCAGATTGGCACGTATGGCTACACCTTC. It yields the protein CASTPGQIGTYGYTF.

V usage is TRBV7-9 and J usage is TRBJ2-5; TRBD2 might be the D (5 bases). V lost 6 bases to trimming and J lost 1 base, with 12 bases between them. This CDR3 spans 14 amino acids. Germline lookup yields CDR1 SEHNR and CDR2 FQNEAQ (reference sequence). The DNA of the CDR3 is TGTGCCAGCAGACAAACAGCGGTCCAAGAGACCCAGTACTTC. This sequence encodes CASRQTAVQETQYF.

The V and J genes are TRBV6-6 and TRBJ1-5; unclear D gene. Germline values: CDR1 MNHNY, CDR2 SVGAGI (reference sequence). The CDR3 contains 13 residues. Trimming stripped 5 bases from V and 7 bases from J, with 12 bases between. The CDR3 region has the DNA TGTGCCAGCAGTGCCCTTGGGTCCCAGCCCCAGCATTTT. It is translated as CASSALGSQPQHF.

This chain uses TRBV11-2 with TRBJ2-1, with 10 bases lining up with TRBD2. V shed 2 bases and J 7 bases; nucleotides not matched to a gene: 5. The CDR3 has 15 amino acids. Germline V gene lookup returns CDR1 SGHAT and CDR2 FQNNGV. The DNA of the CDR3 is TGTGCCAGCAGCTTAACTAGCGGGAATGGTAATGAGCAGTTCTTC. This gives the protein CASSLTSGNGNEQFF.

This clone was picked up one time. The gene calls are TRBV2 and TRBJ1-1, with D perhaps matching TRBD1 (6 bases). The CDR3 sequence is 14 residues long. Germline-derived CDR1 and CDR2 are SNHLY and FYNNEI. The V and J ends lost 3 bases and 1 base respectively, with 9 bases between them. The CDR3 DNA follows: TGTGCCAGCAGTGATAGGACAGCGAACACTGAAGCTTTCTTT. Translation: CASSDRTANTEAFF.

This chain uses TRBV2 with TRBJ2-1; D call uncertain. CDR1 is SNHLY and CDR2 is FYNNEI in the germline V gene. The length of the CDR3 is 14 residues. Trimming removed 2 bases from V and 3 bases from J, with 8 bases in between. CDR3 DNA: TGTGCCAGCAGTGAACGGGCTGACTACAATGAGCAGTTCTTC. Protein sequence: CASSERADYNEQFF.

For this clone: Mismatch with germline at one junction end may stem from a read error. The J gene is TRBJ2-7, the V gene TRBV10-1; D not resolved. This CDR3 has 13 amino acids. Looked up from germline, CDR1 is WNHNN and CDR2 is SYGVQD (reference sequence). CDR3 coding DNA: TGCGCCAGCAGTGAGTCTCACTCCGACGAGCAGTACTTC. Protein: CASSESHSDEQYF.

The chain combines TRBV27 with TRBJ1-4; D might be TRBD1 (6 bases). The V end lost 6 bases, the J end lost 7 bases, and 18 bases lay between the germline ends. The CDR3 sequence is 15 residues long. Germline V gene sequence: CDR1 MNHEY, CDR2 SMNVEV (reference sequence). CDR3 region: CASSSLQGWSEKLFF. CDR3 coding DNA: TGTGCCAGCAGCTCCCTACAGGGCTGGAGTGAAAAACTGTTTTTT.

The chain employs TRBV27 and TRBJ1-2, with 9 bases lining up with TRBD1. CDR3 length: 16 residues. Trimming at V came to 4 bases and at J to 4 bases, leaving 10 bases not matched to a gene. Germline V gives CDR1 MNHEY, CDR2 SMNVEV (reference sequence). The CDR3 protein is CASSSNSGTGSYGYTF. Written as DNA, the CDR3 is TGTGCCAGCAGTTCTAATTCCGGGACAGGGTCCTATGGCTACACCTTC.

CDR3 nucleotides: TGTGCCAGCAGTGAAGTGGGGGGGTTAAGCAATCAGCCCCAGCATTTT. Encoded protein: CASSEVGGLSNQPQHF. The gene calls are TRBV6-1 and TRBJ1-5; tentative D call: TRBD1 (5 bases). The V end was cut by 1 base, the J end by 1 base, with 11 bases between. Germline V CDR1 and CDR2: MNHNS, SASEGT. This CDR3 spans 16 amino acids.

The chain has TRBV4-1 and TRBJ2-1, with D hard to call. Between the trimmed V and J ends, which lost 4 bases and 0 bases, there was a span of 10 bases. Germline CDR1 is MGHRA and CDR2 is YSYEKL. There are 15 residues in the CDR3. The CDR3 DNA sequence: TGCGCCAGCAGCCCGAATGAGGCCTCCTACAATGAGCAGTTCTTC. The encoded protein is CASSPNEASYNEQFF.

The V call is TRBV4-1, the J call TRBJ1-3, with 9 bases that match TRBD1. The ends lost 3 bases at V and 3 bases at J; junction bases unmatched: 12. This CDR3 is 18 amino acids long. Germline CDR1 MGHRA, CDR2 YSYEKL. CDR3 nucleotide sequence: TGCGCCAGCAGCCAGACAATTGGACAGGGGAAGGGTGGAAACACCATATATTTT. Encoded protein: CASSQTIGQGKGGNTIYF.

This chain joins TRBV28 and TRBJ2-7; 7 positions agree with TRBD1. The length of the CDR3 is 11 residues. CDR1 and CDR2 (germline): MDHEN, SYDVKM. Germline trimming cut 6 bases from V and 12 bases from J; bases unmatched to any gene: 8. The CDR3 region has the DNA TGTGCCAGCAGACTCACAGGGGCCCCGTACTTC. It codes for CASRLTGAPYF.

The chain carries TRBV28 and TRBJ1-1; 11 nucleotides agree with TRBD1. Unmatched junction bases numbered 1, after V lost 3 bases and J lost 4 bases. From germline, CDR1 is MDHEN and CDR2 SYDVKM. The CDR3 consists of 14 residues. In DNA, the CDR3 is TGTGCCAGCAGTTTGGGACAGGGGGGCACTGAAGCTTTCTTT. It codes for CASSLGQGGTEAFF.

The CDR3 bases are TGTGCCACCAGCAGGGAGGGCGGGGGGCAATATTATGGCTACACCTTC. Residues: CATSREGGGQYYGYTF. The chain joins TRBV15 to TRBJ1-2; D may be TRBD1 (6 bases). V was trimmed by 3 bases and J by 5 bases, leaving 19 bases between them. CDR1 and CDR2 from the germline V gene are LNHNV and YYDKDF (reference sequence). CDR3 length: 16 amino acids.

The rearrangement uses TRBV27 and TRBJ2-7; 8 positions agree with TRBD2. Trimming removed 2 bases from V and 0 bases from J; junction bases left unmatched: 0. CDR3 length: 14 residues. In germline, CDR1 is MNHEY, CDR2 SMNVEV (reference sequence). This CDR3 is CASSLREGSYEQYF. The CDR3, as DNA: TGTGCCAGCAGTTTACGGGAGGGCTCCTACGAGCAGTACTTC.

In this sample, this clone turned up once. J is TRBJ2-5 and V is TRBV5-1; D gene ambiguous. Trimming removed 3 bases from V and 2 bases from J, with 8 bases in between. The germline V gene encodes CDR1 SGHRS and CDR2 YFSETQ. This CDR3 comprises 13 residues. CDR3 in DNA: TGCGCCAGCAGCTATCGACGGCAAGAGACCCAGTACTTC. Translated: CASSYRRQETQYF. Full variable domain (missing parts from reference TRBV5-1 and TRBJ2-5): KAGVTQTPRYLIKTRGQQVTLSCSPISGHRSVSWYQQTPGQGLQFLFEYFSETQRNKGNFPGRFSGRQFSNSRSEMNVSTLELGDSALYLCASSYRRQETQYFGPGTRLLVL.

The gene calls are TRBV6-6 and TRBJ2-1, with D possibly matching TRBD2 (5 bases). The germline V and J ends were trimmed by 5 bases and 4 bases, with 15 bases remaining between them. This CDR3 has 15 residues. CDR1 is MNHNY and CDR2 is SVGAGI in the germline V gene (reference sequence). The CDR3 sequence is CASSPGLPVYNEQFF. The CDR3, as DNA: TGTGCCAGCAGTCCCGGACTGCCTGTATACAATGAGCAGTTCTTC.

The genes are TRBV11-1 and TRBJ2-7, with D perhaps matching TRBD1 or TRBD2 (5 bases each). Between the trimmed V and J ends, which lost 5 bases and 2 bases, there was a span of 10 bases. Germline-derived CDR1 and CDR2 are SGHAT and FQDESV (reference sequence). CDR3 length: 13 amino acids. CDR3 nucleotides: TGTGCCAGCAGCGTGGGGGAAGCCTACGAGCAGTACTTC. Translating it yields CASSVGEAYEQYF.

J is TRBJ1-3 and V is TRBV19; TRBD1 agrees at 9 bases. The CDR3 runs 16 residues. Germline V lookup: CDR1 LNHDA, CDR2 SQIVND (reference sequence). V lost 4 bases, J lost 1 base, and 5 bases stayed unmatched. Here the CDR3 reads CASSTSGTGSGNTIYF. The CDR3 region has the DNA TGTGCCAGTAGTACTTCCGGGACAGGGTCTGGAAACACCATATATTTT. The variable domain in full, completed from reference TRBV19 and TRBJ1-3, reads DGGITQSPKYLFRKEGQNVTLSCEQNLNHDAMYWYRQDPGQGLRLIYYSQIVNDFQKGDIAEGYSVSREKKESFPLTVTSAQKNPTAFYLCASSTSGTGSGNTIYFGEGSWLTVV.

The chain recombines TRBV25-1 with TRBJ1-6; D ambiguous. CDR1 and CDR2 from the germline V gene are MGHDK and SYGVNS. Trimming took 6 bases from V and 0 from J, leaving 15 bases between them. The CDR3 has 17 amino acids. This CDR3 reads CASSDPGPSSYNSPLHF. As DNA, the CDR3 is TGTGCCAGCAGCGATCCGGGCCCGAGCTCCTATAATTCACCCCTCCACTTT.

The rearrangement joins TRBV4-2 to TRBJ2-1, with D possibly matching TRBD2 (5 bases). This CDR3 contains 14 residues. Trimming took 4 bases from V and 4 from J, leaving 11 bases between them. Germline loops: CDR1 LGHNA, CDR2 YNFKEQ. CDR3 in DNA: TGTGCCAGCAGCCGAATGGGAGCTTACAATGAGCAGTTCTTC. Translated, it gives CASSRMGAYNEQFF.

The genes are TRBV2 and TRBJ1-2, with 8 bases that match TRBD1. V was pared by 7 bases and J by 8 bases, with 9 bases of the junction left unmatched. The germline gives CDR1 SNHLY, CDR2 FYNNEI. This CDR3 is 13 amino acids long. In DNA form, the CDR3 reads TGTGCCAGCACCGTGGGGCAGGGGGCCGGCTACACCTTC. This sequence encodes CASTVGQGAGYTF.

V usage is TRBV6-1 and J usage is TRBJ2-4, with D tentatively TRBD1 (6 bases). The V end lost 8 bases, the J end lost 7 bases, and 21 bases lay between the germline ends. Germline CDR1 reads MNHNS; CDR2 reads SASEGT. The length of the CDR3 is 15 residues. The CDR3 DNA follows: TGTGCCAGCTGCGACCTTAAACAGGGAAAGAACATTCAGTACTTC. Its translation is CASCDLKQGKNIQYF.